Here is one T cell receptor (beta chain) with its context. This entry comes from a study of cytomegalovirus exposure and HLA in healthy donors. CDR3 length: 17 residues. V gave up 5 bases and J gave up 0 bases, with 17 bases separating them. Germline V gene data show CDR1 as MDHEN and CDR2 as SYDVKM. The PCR made use of 60 Vbeta and 13 Jbeta primers. This table comes from immunoSEQ multiplex PCR, and its TCRdb copy is limited to in-frame clones, with some not included. The table records approximately 98,000 clones, about 80% of them present only once. The gene calls are TRBV28 and TRBJ1-5, with D perhaps TRBD1 (5 bases). The origin of this receptor is a man younger than 30 in good health and CMV-seropositive. Sequenced: PBMCs. The CDR3 loop reads CASSPHVGLNSNQPQHF. Written as DNA, the CDR3 is TGTGCCAGCAGTCCCCATGTGGGACTGAATAGCAATCAGCCCCAGCATTTT.